This TCR beta chain came from a study of blood T cell repertoires in COVID-19. Study information: The samples span acute and convalescent COVID-19 from the United States, Italy and Spain. PBMCs, B-cell-depleted T cells, or T cells were the source of the cDNA or gDNA that made up the material.

In its sample, this clone was seen once. In the original processing: Scientists estimated how many nucleated cells there were by amplifying reference gene primers. This table comes from immunoSEQ multiplex PCR, and its TCRdb copy is limited to in-frame clones, with some not included. Clone size and the V and J calls come from that table; the DNA yielded D and trimming. Among 100,000 to 150,000 clones listed, about 83% were seen once. Germline CDR1 is MNHEY and CDR2 is SVGAGI. The CDR3 has 14 amino acids. Trimming removed 8 bases from V and 7 bases from J, with 20 bases in between. The V gene is TRBV6-5, the J gene TRBJ1-2; D might be TRBD1 (5 bases). Material: peripheral blood. The receptor's source is a human donor in a cohort sampled during active COVID-19. The CDR3 nucleotides are TGTGCCAGCGAAAGGGTAGGGGCTTCGGGTGGCTACACCTTC. The encoded protein is CASERVGASGGYTF.